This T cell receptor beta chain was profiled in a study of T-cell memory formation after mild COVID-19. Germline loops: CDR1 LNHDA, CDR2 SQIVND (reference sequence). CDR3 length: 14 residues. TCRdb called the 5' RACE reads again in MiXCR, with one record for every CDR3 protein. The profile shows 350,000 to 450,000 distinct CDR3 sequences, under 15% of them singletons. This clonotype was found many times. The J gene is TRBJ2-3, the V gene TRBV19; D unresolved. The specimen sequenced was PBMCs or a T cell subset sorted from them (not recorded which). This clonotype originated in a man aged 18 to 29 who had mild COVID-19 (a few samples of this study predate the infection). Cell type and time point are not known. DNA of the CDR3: TGTGCTTCTACTCGTAGTCTCGATACAGATACGCAGTATTTT. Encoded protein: CASTRSLDTDTQYF.